Each of the 23 T cell receptor beta chains below was sequenced from the same sample in a study of T cells after yellow fever vaccination (dated by TCRdb to between 2018 and 2020). This sample's treatment or condition label indicates: live attenuated yellow fever vaccine strain. Library generation was performed with 5' RACE. The sequencer was an Illumina HiSeq 2500. The public reads were quality trimmed at Q25 with fastp and then assembled into clones with MiXCR by TCRdb, keeping productive beta chains. Rows are combined by CDR3 protein, so each entry shows the most common genes and DNA. A total of around 230,000 distinct CDR3 sequences appear in this sample, roughly 6.8% of them only once. 1.1% of the sample is taken by the ten largest. Here the sequenced sample was CD4+ T cells sorted from PBMCs, taken on the day of the yellow fever booster vaccination. The receptors come from a man aged 25 to 45 who received the YFV17D yellow fever vaccine.

This clonotype was picked up many times. The J gene is TRBJ2-3, the V gene TRBV7-3; 7 nucleotides line up with TRBD1. The CDR3 contains 15 residues. The trim removed 5 bases at V and 0 bases at J, leaving 5 bases unmatched. Per germline, CDR1 SGHTA and CDR2 FQGTGA. CDR3 in DNA: TGTGCCAGCAGCCTACAGGGGCAAAGCACAGATACGCAGTATTTT. Translation gives CASSLQGQSTDTQYF.

This clonotype showed up many times. The chain is built from TRBV4-3 and TRBJ2-3; D is ambiguous. The CDR3 is 17 residues long. Per the germline V gene, CDR1 is LGHNA and CDR2 is YSLEER. The ends were cut back, 0 bases at V and 1 base at J, with 14 bases in the middle. DNA for the CDR3: TGCGCCAGCAGCCAAGATCGGGCTAGATATCGCACAGATACGCAGTATTTT. Encoded protein: CASSQDRARYRTDTQYF.

This rearrangement joins TRBV10-3 to TRBJ2-7; possible D gene TRBD1, 6 bases. CDR1 and CDR2 (germline): ENHRY, SYGVKD. The CDR3 covers 15 residues. V lost 3 bases and J 3 bases, leaving 15 bases between the germline ends. CDR3 sequence (DNA): TGTGCCATCAGTGATTGGGGGTTGACAGGCTACGAGCAGTACTTC. Amino acids: CAISDWGLTGYEQYF.

This clonotype showed up many times. V usage is TRBV12-3 or TRBV12-4 and J usage is TRBJ2-7, with D uncertain. CDR3 length: 13 residues. The germline V and J ends were trimmed by 3 bases and 3 bases, with 9 bases remaining between them. CDR3 nucleotides: TGTGCCAGCAGTTTTGCCGGATTCTACGAGCAGTACTTC. Its translation is CASSFAGFYEQYF.

This clonotype was recorded a few times. This sequence joins TRBV20-1 and TRBJ2-7, with a possible D match to TRBD2 (5 bases). This CDR3 comprises 14 residues. Germline V gene sequence: CDR1 DFQATT, CDR2 SNEGSKA (reference sequence). CDR3 in amino acids: CRAGGQSSYYEQYF. The CDR3 region has the DNA TGCAGGGCGGGCGGCCAATCCTCCTACTACGAGCAGTACTTC.

This clonotype was counted at least ten times. The J gene is TRBJ2-7, the V gene TRBV29-1; D call uncertain. V was clipped by 4 bases and J by 0 bases, with 4 bases between them. CDR1 and CDR2 (germline): SQVTM, ANQGSEA. The CDR3 length is 11 residues. The CDR3 DNA sequence: TGCAGCGTTGCTTCCTCCTACGAGCAGTACTTC. Protein sequence: CSVASSYEQYF.

This clonotype was seen a few times. This sequence joins TRBV20-1 and TRBJ1-2; D uncertain. V lost 5 bases and J lost 3, with 16 bases in between. Germline assignment: CDR1 DFQATT and CDR2 SNEGSKA (reference sequence). The CDR3 covers 14 residues. CDR3 sequence: CSARRVGIDYGYTF. The CDR3 DNA reads as TGCAGTGCTCGTAGGGTAGGAATTGACTATGGCTACACCTTC.

On this clonotype: One end of the junction is discordant with germline, which a read error may explain. This chain connects TRBV5-6 to TRBJ2-7; D may correspond to TRBD1 or TRBD2 (5 bases each). Germline V gene data show CDR1 as SGHDT and CDR2 as YYEEEE. The CDR3 runs 15 residues. The CDR3 sequence is CASSLVAGAGYKQYF. In DNA, the CDR3 is TGTGCCAGCAGCTTGGTCGCCGGGGCCGGCTACAAGCAGTACTTC.

The sample holds many counts of this clonotype. The rearrangement uses TRBV24-1 and TRBJ2-1; D is ambiguous. Trimming took off 12 bases at V and 8 bases at J, with 13 bases between the two ends. Looked up from germline, CDR1 is KGHDR and CDR2 is SFDVKD. The CDR3 has 11 residues. The CDR3 bases are TGTGCCCCCTTGATTTCCGATGAGCAGTTCTTC. This codes for CAPLISDEQFF.

J is TRBJ2-7 and V is TRBV18; D is perhaps TRBD1 (5 bases). This CDR3 comprises 15 residues. Trimming cost V 3 bases and J 2 bases, with 14 bases left between them. The V gene's germline CDR1 is KGHSH and CDR2 LQKENI. CDR3 in DNA: TGTGCCAGCTCACCCGAGCAGGGCGTGACCTACGAGCAGTACTTC. This translates into CASSPEQGVTYEQYF.

In this sample, this clonotype turned up many times. The chain couples TRBV3-1 to TRBJ2-7; 9 bases agree with TRBD2. The CDR3 contains 15 residues. The germline V gene has CDR1 LGHDT and CDR2 YNNKEL (reference sequence). After removal of 4 bases from V and 2 bases from J, the junction contained 6 bases not matched to a gene. Written as DNA, the CDR3 is TGTGCCAGCAGCCGGGGACTAGCCGACGCCTACGAGCAGTACTTC. This gives the protein CASSRGLADAYEQYF.

The chain recombines TRBV20-1 with TRBJ2-1; 11 nucleotides agree with TRBD2. V was pared by 4 bases and J by 2 bases, with 10 bases of the junction left unmatched. The CDR3 length is 17 residues. Germline lookup yields CDR1 DFQATT and CDR2 SNEGSKA (reference sequence). The CDR3 DNA reads TGCAGTGCTAACAGGGAACCGGGACTAGCGGCCTACAATGAGCAGTTCTTC. Encoded protein: CSANREPGLAAYNEQFF.

This CDR3 is CAISKQGAGNTEAFF. The CDR3 DNA is TGTGCCATCAGCAAACAGGGGGCAGGGAACACTGAAGCTTTCTTT. V usage is TRBV10-3 and J usage is TRBJ1-1; 9 bases agree with TRBD1. From germline, CDR1 is ENHRY and CDR2 SYGVKD. The CDR3 covers 15 residues. V dropped 6 bases and J dropped 1; count of bases not matched to a gene: 6.

This clonotype was seen repeatedly, ten times or more. The chain uses TRBV25-1 and TRBJ2-7; D is undetermined. The V gene's germline CDR1 is MGHDK and CDR2 SYGVNS. The length of the CDR3 is 12 residues. V was shortened by 0 bases and J by 3 bases, with 3 bases between the two germline ends. The DNA for the CDR3 is TGTGCCAGCAGTGAATACAACTACGAGCAGTACTTC. Its translation is CASSEYNYEQYF.

This clonotype came up many times. The chain uses TRBV20-1 and TRBJ2-1, with D tentatively TRBD1 or TRBD2 (5 bases each). V was clipped by 5 bases and J by 0 bases, with 14 bases between them. The germline CDR1 and CDR2 sequences are DFQATT and SNEGSKA (reference sequence). CDR3 length: 15 amino acids. In DNA, the CDR3 is TGCAGTGCTCCCGGGACGGCACCCTCCTACAATGAGCAGTTCTTC. Protein product: CSAPGTAPSYNEQFF.

The V gene is TRBV6-5, the J gene TRBJ1-1; D unclear. The ends were cut back, 7 bases at V and 1 base at J, with 13 bases in the middle. The CDR3 is made up of 14 amino acids. Germline assignment: CDR1 MNHEY and CDR2 SVGAGI. The CDR3 reads CASTSKMRNTEAFF. The DNA of the CDR3 is TGTGCCAGCACTTCCAAGATGAGGAACACTGAAGCTTTCTTT.

This chain uses TRBV29-1 with TRBJ1-2, with D perhaps matching TRBD1 (5 bases). CDR1 and CDR2 (germline): SQVTM, ANQGSEA. This CDR3 region has 11 residues. The CDR3 loop is CGSGDLYGYTF. As DNA, the CDR3 is TGCGGCTCGGGGGACCTCTATGGCTACACCTTC. The entire variable domain, with the rest obtained from reference TRBV29-1 and TRBJ1-2, is as follows: SAVISQKPSRDICQRGTSLTIQCQVDSQVTMMFWYRQQPGQSLTLIATANQGSEATYESGFVIDKFPISRPNLTFSTLTVSNMSPEDSSIYLCGSGDLYGYTFGSGTRLTVV.

This clonotype was observed at least ten times. CDR3 loop: CASSQDGDRNQPQHF. CDR3 DNA: TGCGCCAGCAGCCAGGACGGTGATCGCAATCAGCCCCAGCATTTT. This sequence joins TRBV5-1 and TRBJ1-5, with unresolved D. CDR3 length: 15 residues. Germline CDR1 and CDR2: SGHRS and YFSETQ. Trimming took 4 bases from V and 2 from J, leaving 13 bases between them.

At least ten counts were recorded for this clonotype. The chain has TRBV27 and TRBJ2-5, with 8 bases lining up with TRBD1. Trimming removed 4 bases from V and 2 bases from J; junction bases left unmatched: 6. Germline V gene data show CDR1 as MNHEY and CDR2 as SMNVEV (reference sequence). The CDR3 runs to 15 residues. As DNA, the CDR3 is TGTGCCAGCAGTTCCCAGGGGGCGGGACAAGAGACCCAGTACTTC. Its protein is CASSSQGAGQETQYF.

This clonotype was detected ten times or more. The chain links TRBV7-9 to TRBJ2-7, with 8 bases lining up with TRBD1. V shed 2 bases, J shed 5 bases, and the junction held 11 bases outside the gene matches. The CDR3 contains 16 residues. Germline assignment: CDR1 SEHNR and CDR2 FQNEAQ (reference sequence). The chain's CDR3 is CASSLISRTGRHEQYF. The CDR3 DNA reads TGTGCCAGCAGCTTAATATCCCGGACAGGGAGACACGAGCAGTACTTC.

V is TRBV6-1 and J is TRBJ1-2, with D perhaps TRBD1 (5 bases). V was cut by 6 bases and J by 4 bases, with 24 bases left in between. This CDR3 contains 17 residues. From germline, CDR1 is MNHNS and CDR2 SASEGT. The DNA of the CDR3 is TGTGCCAGCAGGGGGTCGGGCAGGGCCCTACACTTCTATGGCTACACCTTC. Encoded protein: CASRGSGRALHFYGYTF.

This clonotype has only a few counts. The V call is TRBV24-1, the J call TRBJ2-1, with a weak D call TRBD2 (6 bases). Trimming shortened V by 3 bases and J by 1 base, and 12 bases separated the two germline ends. The V gene's germline CDR1 is KGHDR and CDR2 SFDVKD. The CDR3 is made up of 16 amino acids. The CDR3 sequence: CATSDPLADSYNEQFF. For the CDR3, the DNA is TGTGCCACCAGTGATCCTTTAGCGGATTCCTACAATGAGCAGTTCTTC.

This clonotype was seen only a few times. The chain is built from TRBV5-5 and TRBJ2-5; 14 bases agree with TRBD2. The CDR3 has 16 amino acids. Per the germline V gene, CDR1 is SGHKS and CDR2 is YYEKEE (reference sequence). The V and J ends lost 4 bases and 5 bases, in that order; junction bases with no gene match: 7. This CDR3 is CASSPTSGRAFETQYF. For the CDR3, the DNA is TGTGCCAGCAGCCCGACTAGCGGGAGGGCCTTTGAGACCCAGTACTTC.